These 30 T cell receptor beta chains were sequenced from one sample in a study of blood T cell repertoires in COVID-19. Sequencing was performed with immunoSEQ multiplex PCR; in TCRdb, only in-frame clones are kept and a portion is missing. This sample yields 250,000 to 350,000 clones, of which roughly 90% are seen a single time; roughly 2.3% belongs to the top ten. Source material: peripheral blood. These receptors were obtained from a woman aged 25-40 years with COVID-19, enrolled during active disease.

This sequence joins TRBV11-2 and TRBJ2-6; D unclear. The CDR3 loop spans 15 amino acids. Trimming stripped 3 bases from V and 1 base from J, with 7 bases between. Germline V gene data show CDR1 as SGHAT and CDR2 as FQNNGV. CDR3 sequence (DNA): TGTGCCAGCAGCTTTTTGGCTTCTGGGGCCAACGTCCTGACTTTC. It specifies CASSFLASGANVLTF.

The CDR3 sequence: CASSSAGDETQYF. As DNA, the CDR3 is TGTGCCAGCAGTTCCGCGGGAGACGAGACCCAGTACTTC. This chain joins TRBV6-6 and TRBJ2-5; 7 bases fit TRBD2. Germline V gives CDR1 MNHNY, CDR2 SVGAGI (reference sequence). The CDR3 totals 13 residues. Trimming removed 4 bases from V and 5 bases from J; junction bases left unmatched: 4.

This clone has only a few counts. J is TRBJ1-6 and V is TRBV20-1; no reliable D call. V lost 3 bases and J 0 bases, leaving 9 bases between the germline ends. Germline CDR1 and CDR2: DFQATT and SNEGSKA (reference sequence). The CDR3 consists of 15 residues. As DNA, the CDR3 is TGCAGTGCTAGTGCGGGGAGCTCCTATAATTCACCCCTCCACTTT. Its protein is CSASAGSSYNSPLHF.

The genes are TRBV6-6 and TRBJ2-7; 8 bases are shared with TRBD2. Germline V gene sequence: CDR1 MNHNY, CDR2 SVGAGI (reference sequence). The CDR3 extends over 15 amino acids. The V and J ends lost 3 bases and 5 bases, in that order; junction bases with no gene match: 9. The CDR3 loop reads CASSYGQRESHEQYF. Here the CDR3 DNA reads TGTGCCAGCAGTTATGGCCAGCGGGAGTCCCACGAGCAGTACTTC.

The chain recombines TRBV19 with TRBJ1-2, with D tentatively TRBD1 (6 bases). V dropped 8 bases and J dropped 8 bases, with 18 bases sitting between them. Germline V CDR1 and CDR2: LNHDA, SQIVND (reference sequence). This CDR3 contains 13 residues. In nucleotides, the CDR3 is TGTGCCAGTTCTAGGACAGTAGCATTAGGCTACACCTTC. It specifies CASSRTVALGYTF. Filled out from reference TRBV19 and TRBJ1-2, the complete variable domain reads DGGITQSPKYLFRKEGQNVTLSCEQNLNHDAMYWYRQDPGQGLRLIYYSQIVNDFQKGDIAEGYSVSREKKESFPLTVTSAQKNPTAFYLCASSRTVALGYTFGSGTRLTVV.

CDR3 sequence (DNA): TGTGCCAGCAGCTTAAGAGGCGGGGCGGACTCCTACAATGAGCAGTTCTTC. It encodes CASSLRGGADSYNEQFF. The genes are TRBV7-6 and TRBJ2-1; D is perhaps TRBD2 (6 bases). The CDR3 contains 17 residues. The germline gives CDR1 SGHVS, CDR2 FNYEAQ. The V end was cut by 2 bases, the J end by 0 bases, with 14 bases between.

The CDR3 sequence is CSASATDRRGTEAFF. DNA of the CDR3: TGCAGTGCTAGTGCAACCGATCGACGAGGGACTGAAGCTTTCTTT. The chain is built from TRBV20-1 and TRBJ1-1, with D hard to call. V was cut by 3 bases and J by 5 bases, with 19 bases left in between. Germline V gene sequence: CDR1 DFQATT, CDR2 SNEGSKA (reference sequence). This CDR3 comprises 15 residues.

Here the CDR3 reads CASSPFGFGQNYGYTF. The CDR3 nucleotides read TGTGCCAGCAGCCCTTTCGGATTTGGACAGAACTATGGCTACACCTTC. The chain joins TRBV7-2 to TRBJ1-2; tentatively, D is TRBD1 (6 bases). The CDR3 totals 16 residues. Germline-derived CDR1 and CDR2 are SGHTA and FQGNSA. The germline V and J ends were trimmed by 5 bases and 2 bases, with 18 bases remaining between them. The whole variable domain, remainder taken from reference TRBV7-2 and TRBJ1-2, is GAGVSQSPSNKVTEKGKDVELRCDPISGHTALYWYRQSLGQGLEFLIYFQGNSAPDKSGLPSDRFSAERTGGSVSTLTIQRTQQEDSAVYLCASSPFGFGQNYGYTFGSGTRLTVV.

The chain carries TRBV30 and TRBJ1-4, with 8 bases lining up with TRBD1. The trim removed 0 bases at V and 5 bases at J, leaving 5 bases unmatched. CDR1 GTSNPN and CDR2 SVGIG come from the germline V gene (reference sequence). The CDR3 loop spans 15 amino acids. CDR3 nucleotide sequence: TGTGCCTGGAGTGTACCGCAGGGGGCGAATGAAAAACTGTTTTTT. Translating gives CAWSVPQGANEKLFF.

The chain links TRBV9 to TRBJ2-5; TRBD2 matches at 13 bases. The length of the CDR3 is 19 residues. Germline V gives CDR1 SGDLS, CDR2 YYNGEE. V was pared by 4 bases and J by 5 bases, with 17 bases of the junction left unmatched. The CDR3 DNA is TGTGCCAGCAGCAACCCGGAAGATGGACTAGCGGGGGAGGGGGAGACCCAGTACTTC. As protein: CASSNPEDGLAGEGETQYF.

V gene TRBV3-1 (or the pseudogene TRBV3-2) combines with J gene TRBJ1-1; D possibly corresponds to TRBD1 (5 bases). Trimming stripped 0 bases from V and 11 bases from J, with 16 bases between. This CDR3 region has 14 residues. Germline V gene lookup returns CDR1 LGHDT and CDR2 YNNKEL (reference sequence). The CDR3 DNA follows: TGTGCCAGCAGCCAAGATTCGAGTTCGGGGGGGGCTTTCTTT. Its translation: CASSQDSSSGGAFF.

The chain joins TRBV5-6 to TRBJ2-3; 10 bases agree with TRBD2. Per the germline V gene, CDR1 is SGHDT and CDR2 is YYEEEE. The CDR3 has 17 amino acids. The V and J ends lost 4 bases and 4 bases, in that order; junction bases with no gene match: 12. The CDR3 region is CASSPVLGTSAPDTQYF. For the CDR3, the DNA is TGTGCCAGCAGCCCGGTGTTAGGGACTAGCGCCCCAGATACGCAGTATTTT.

The chain couples TRBV11-2 to TRBJ1-4; TRBD1 agrees at 8 bases. Unmatched junction bases numbered 5, after V lost 4 bases and J lost 10 bases. CDR3 length: 13 residues. Germline values: CDR1 SGHAT, CDR2 FQNNGV. Here the CDR3 reads CASSSTGDGKLFF. DNA for the CDR3: TGTGCCAGCAGCTCGACAGGGGATGGAAAACTGTTTTTT.

The chain combines TRBV10-1 with TRBJ2-7; D possibly corresponds to TRBD1 (6 bases). This CDR3 spans 12 amino acids. V dropped 6 bases and J dropped 3 bases, with 9 bases sitting between them. Germline V CDR1 and CDR2: WNHNN, SYGVQD (reference sequence). CDR3 nucleotide sequence: TGCGCCAGCAGGGGGACAAGCTACGAGCAGTACTTC. It translates to CASRGTSYEQYF.

The V call is TRBV6-6, the J call TRBJ1-2, with a weak D call TRBD1 (6 bases). The CDR3 consists of 13 residues. Deletions cut 5 bases from V and 8 bases from J, with 15 bases between. Germline CDR1 and CDR2: MNHNY and SVGAGI (reference sequence). The CDR3 protein is CASSVGTFGGYTF. The CDR3 DNA is TGTGCCAGCAGTGTCGGGACATTTGGAGGCTACACCTTC.

The chain couples TRBV11-2 to TRBJ1-2; possibly TRBD1 for D (5 bases). V was trimmed by 3 bases and J by 8 bases, leaving 22 bases between them. Germline V gene data show CDR1 as SGHAT and CDR2 as FQNNGV. The CDR3 runs 16 residues. CDR3 in amino acids: CASSFWFSGEKDGYTF. For the CDR3, the DNA is TGTGCCAGCAGCTTTTGGTTTTCGGGGGAGAAGGACGGCTACACCTTC.

This clone was recorded many times. The DNA for the CDR3 is TGTGCCTGCCTAATAGAGGGCCTCTACGAGCAGTACTTC. This codes for CACLIEGLYEQYF. This chain uses TRBV30 with TRBJ2-7; TRBD2 might be the D (5 bases). The germline V gene has CDR1 GTSNPN and CDR2 SVGIG (reference sequence). V lost 6 bases and J 3 bases, leaving 15 bases between the germline ends. There are 13 residues in the CDR3.

The chain joins TRBV2 to TRBJ1-2, with 9 nucleotides matching TRBD1. Germline V gene lookup returns CDR1 SNHLY and CDR2 FYNNEI. The CDR3 runs 15 residues. V was pared by 5 bases and J by 4 bases, with 8 bases of the junction left unmatched. CDR3 bases: TGTGCCAGCAGTCAACAGGGGGCCCCTCTCTATGGCTACACCTTC. Residues: CASSQQGAPLYGYTF. Based on the CDR3 plus reference TRBV2 and TRBJ1-2, the full variable domain is EPEVTQTPSHQVTQMGQEVILRCVPISNHLYFYWYRQILGQKVEFLVSFYNNEISEKSEIFDDQFSVERPDGSNFTLKIRSTKLEDSAMYFCASSQQGAPLYGYTFGSGTRLTVV.

The J gene is TRBJ2-3, the V gene TRBV5-1; TRBD2 agrees at 7 bases. This CDR3 comprises 15 residues. V was pared by 0 bases and J by 5 bases, with 6 bases of the junction left unmatched. Germline V gene sequence: CDR1 SGHRS, CDR2 YFSETQ. CDR3 region: CASSLDASGRDTQYF. The CDR3 bases are TGCGCCAGCAGCTTGGATGCTAGCGGAAGAGATACGCAGTATTTT.

DNA for the CDR3: TGTGCCAGCAGCCCTCATAGCGGGAGGTGGGACACCGGGGAGCTGTTTTTT. Translated: CASSPHSGRWDTGELFF. The chain has TRBV7-3 and TRBJ2-2, with 10 bases lining up with TRBD2. With 5 bases clipped from V and 3 bases from J, the junction kept 9 bases outside the gene matches. The CDR3 extends over 17 amino acids. CDR1 SGHTA and CDR2 FQGTGA come from the germline V gene.

The rearrangement joins TRBV10-3 to TRBJ2-2; 13 nucleotides agree with TRBD2. V was pared by 4 bases and J by 7 bases, with 9 bases of the junction left unmatched. This CDR3 comprises 17 residues. Germline CDR1 reads ENHRY; CDR2 reads SYGVKD. The CDR3 DNA reads TGTGCCATCAGTGCTCTAGGACTAGCGGGAGAGGGCGGGGAGCTGTTTTTT. Amino acid sequence: CAISALGLAGEGGELFF.

This sequence joins TRBV25-1 and TRBJ2-2; 7 nucleotides line up with TRBD1. This CDR3 contains 15 residues. Germline values: CDR1 MGHDK, CDR2 SYGVNS. With V trimmed by 10 bases and J by 6 bases, 14 bases remained unmatched. CDR3 residues: CATRTGISNSGELFF. In DNA form, the CDR3 reads TGTGCCACCAGGACAGGAATTTCAAACTCCGGGGAGCTGTTTTTT.

This sequence joins TRBV2 and TRBJ2-5; the D gene is possibly TRBD2 (6 bases). Germline values: CDR1 SNHLY, CDR2 FYNNEI. This CDR3 has 14 amino acids. Trimming took off 4 bases at V and 3 bases at J, with 12 bases between the two ends. CDR3 DNA sequence: TGTGCCAGCAGTGTTCGGGTAGCGGAAGAGACCCAGTACTTC. Translating gives CASSVRVAEETQYF.

The chain carries TRBV27 and TRBJ2-7; TRBD1 matches 7 bases. This CDR3 contains 13 residues. After removal of 6 bases from V and 5 bases from J, the junction contained 7 bases not matched to a gene. The germline CDR1 and CDR2 sequences are MNHEY and SMNVEV (reference sequence). The CDR3 loop is CASRRDSLDEQYF. CDR3 nucleotide sequence: TGTGCCAGCAGACGGGACAGTCTCGACGAGCAGTACTTC.

This clone was picked up a small number of times. The CDR3 protein is CASTLRIAWDPGQVGGYTF. The DNA of the CDR3 is TGTGCCAGTACCCTGAGAATAGCCTGGGACCCGGGACAGGTTGGGGGCTACACCTTC. The chain couples TRBV19 to TRBJ1-2, with TRBD1 matching 8 bases. J was trimmed by 8 bases and V by 7 bases; bases with no gene match: 27. The V gene's germline CDR1 is LNHDA and CDR2 SQIVND (reference sequence). The length of the CDR3 is 19 residues.

The chain is built from TRBV7-9 and TRBJ2-3; 8 nucleotides align to TRBD1. Germline trimming cut 2 bases from V and 1 base from J; bases unmatched to any gene: 5. Germline V gene lookup returns CDR1 SEHNR and CDR2 FQNEAQ (reference sequence). The length of the CDR3 is 16 residues. The CDR3 sequence is CASSLPGQGGTDTQYF. CDR3 in DNA: TGTGCCAGCAGCTTACCAGGACAGGGCGGCACAGATACGCAGTATTTT.

The rearrangement links TRBV19 to TRBJ2-1; possible D gene TRBD1, 6 bases. V was cut by 6 bases and J by 4 bases, with 13 bases left in between. In germline, CDR1 is LNHDA, CDR2 SQIVND (reference sequence). This CDR3 is 14 amino acids long. Here the CDR3 reads CASSPGQIYNEQFF. CDR3 in DNA: TGTGCCAGTAGCCCCGGACAGATATACAATGAGCAGTTCTTC.

This chain links TRBV9 with TRBJ2-1, with D uncertain. Germline V CDR1 and CDR2: SGDLS, YYNGEE. The CDR3 length is 16 residues. With 0 bases removed from V and 1 base from J, the gap between germline ends came to 11 bases. Written as DNA, the CDR3 is TGTGCCAGCAGCGTAGACGGGTTAGCTTCCTACAATGAGCAGTTCTTC. This gives the protein CASSVDGLASYNEQFF.

The V gene is TRBV11-2, the J gene TRBJ1-2; 10 nucleotides align to TRBD1. Germline-derived CDR1 and CDR2 are SGHAT and FQNNGV. This CDR3 is built from 17 residues. The ends lost 5 bases at V and 4 bases at J; junction bases unmatched: 13. The DNA of the CDR3 is TGTGCCAGCAGCCTTCGCACCTTCCGGGACAGGGGCTATGGCTACACCTTC. Amino acid sequence: CASSLRTFRDRGYGYTF. The full variable domain, rest sourced from reference TRBV11-2 and TRBJ1-2, is EAGVAQSPRYKIIEKRQSVAFWCNPISGHATLYWYQQILGQGPKLLIQFQNNGVVDDSQLPKDRFSAERLKGVDSTLKIQPAKLEDSAVYLCASSLRTFRDRGYGYTFGSGTRLTVV.

This clone was found once. This chain joins TRBV10-1 and TRBJ2-1; D possibly corresponds to TRBD2 (5 bases). This CDR3 is built from 18 residues. CDR1 is WNHNN, CDR2 SYGVQD, per germline (reference sequence). V was trimmed by 0 bases and J by 3 bases, leaving 18 bases between them. CDR3 bases: TGCGCCAGCAGTGAGTCATTTGACGGGCTAGGAGGCTACAATGAGCAGTTCTTC. Translated, it gives CASSESFDGLGGYNEQFF.